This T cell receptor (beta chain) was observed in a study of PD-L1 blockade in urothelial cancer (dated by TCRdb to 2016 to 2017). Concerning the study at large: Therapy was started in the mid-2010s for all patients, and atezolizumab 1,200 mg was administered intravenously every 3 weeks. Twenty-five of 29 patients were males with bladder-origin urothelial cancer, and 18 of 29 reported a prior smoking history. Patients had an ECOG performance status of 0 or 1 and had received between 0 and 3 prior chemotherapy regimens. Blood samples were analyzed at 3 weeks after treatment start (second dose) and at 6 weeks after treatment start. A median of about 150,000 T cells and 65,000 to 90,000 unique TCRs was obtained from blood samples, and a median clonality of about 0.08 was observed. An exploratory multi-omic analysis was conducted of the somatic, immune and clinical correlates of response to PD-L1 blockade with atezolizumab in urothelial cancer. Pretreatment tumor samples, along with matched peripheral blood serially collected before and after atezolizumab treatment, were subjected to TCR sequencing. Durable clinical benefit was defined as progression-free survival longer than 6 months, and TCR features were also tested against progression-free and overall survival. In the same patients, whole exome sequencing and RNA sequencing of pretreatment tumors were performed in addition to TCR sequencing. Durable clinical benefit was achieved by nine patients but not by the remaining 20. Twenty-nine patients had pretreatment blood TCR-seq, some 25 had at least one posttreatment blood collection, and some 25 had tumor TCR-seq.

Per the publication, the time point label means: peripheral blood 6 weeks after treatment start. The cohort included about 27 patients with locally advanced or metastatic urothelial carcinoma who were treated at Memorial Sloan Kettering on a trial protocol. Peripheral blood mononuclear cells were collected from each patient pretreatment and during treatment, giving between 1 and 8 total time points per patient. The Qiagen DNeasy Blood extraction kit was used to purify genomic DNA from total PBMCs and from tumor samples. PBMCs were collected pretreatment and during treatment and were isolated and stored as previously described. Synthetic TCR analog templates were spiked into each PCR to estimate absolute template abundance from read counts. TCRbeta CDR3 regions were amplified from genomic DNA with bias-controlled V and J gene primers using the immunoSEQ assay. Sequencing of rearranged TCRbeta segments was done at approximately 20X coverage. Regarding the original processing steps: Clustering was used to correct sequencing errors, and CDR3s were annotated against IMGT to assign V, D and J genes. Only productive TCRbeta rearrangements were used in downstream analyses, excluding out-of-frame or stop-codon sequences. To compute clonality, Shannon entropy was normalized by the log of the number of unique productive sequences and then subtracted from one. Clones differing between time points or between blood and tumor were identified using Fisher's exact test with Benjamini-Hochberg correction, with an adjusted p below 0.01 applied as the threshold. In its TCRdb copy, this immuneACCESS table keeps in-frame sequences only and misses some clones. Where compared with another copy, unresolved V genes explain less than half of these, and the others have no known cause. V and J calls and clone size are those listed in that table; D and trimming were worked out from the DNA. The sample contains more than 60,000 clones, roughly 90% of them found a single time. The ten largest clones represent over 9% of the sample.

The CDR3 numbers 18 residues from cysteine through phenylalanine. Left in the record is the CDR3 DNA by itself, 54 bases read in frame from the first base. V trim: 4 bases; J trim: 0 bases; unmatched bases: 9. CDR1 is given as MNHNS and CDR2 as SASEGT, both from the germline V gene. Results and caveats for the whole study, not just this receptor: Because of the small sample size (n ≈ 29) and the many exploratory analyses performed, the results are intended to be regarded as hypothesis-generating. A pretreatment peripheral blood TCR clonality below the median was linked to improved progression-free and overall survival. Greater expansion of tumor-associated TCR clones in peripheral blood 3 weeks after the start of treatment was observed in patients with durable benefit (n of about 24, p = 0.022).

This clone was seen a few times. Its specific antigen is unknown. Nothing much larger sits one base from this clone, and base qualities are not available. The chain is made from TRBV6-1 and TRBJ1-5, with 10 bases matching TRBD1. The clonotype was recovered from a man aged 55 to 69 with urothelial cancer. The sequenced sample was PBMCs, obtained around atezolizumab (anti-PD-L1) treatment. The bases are TGTGCCAGCAGTGGAACATGGGACAGGGGAACTAGCAATCAGCCCCAGCATTTT. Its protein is CASSGTWDRGTSNQPQHF.